This T cell receptor (beta chain) was identified in a study of T-cell memory formation after mild COVID-19. Study-wide context: Across donors, TCR clusters were largely donor specific. Study-level results: Second-wave clones reaching peak frequency on day 37 lacked confirmed SARS-CoV-2 specificity. Pre-infection memory carried some responding clones, suggesting that cross-reactive memory joined.

Barcoded TCR alpha and TCR beta cDNA libraries with UMIs came from 5'RACE using constant-segment primers. Via MiXCR, TCRdb re-called the 5' RACE reads, giving one row per CDR3 protein. Here the sample spans 350,000 to 500,000 distinct CDR3 sequences, under 20% being singletons. V shed 7 bases, J shed 10 bases, and the junction held 15 bases outside the gene matches. Germline CDR1 reads LGHDT; CDR2 reads YNNKEL (reference sequence). This CDR3 is built from 14 residues. A note on this clonotype: The target antigen is unknown.

This chain links TRBV3-1 with TRBJ1-2, with 7 bases that match TRBD1. The receptor was isolated from a man between 18 and 29 years old who had mild COVID-19 (a few samples of this study predate the infection). Cell type and time point are not known. The sequenced material came from PBMCs or a T cell subset sorted from them (not recorded which). DNA for the CDR3: TGTGCCAGCAACTCAAGAGAGGGGGCAGGGCACTACACCTTC. Its translation is CASNSREGAGHYTF.